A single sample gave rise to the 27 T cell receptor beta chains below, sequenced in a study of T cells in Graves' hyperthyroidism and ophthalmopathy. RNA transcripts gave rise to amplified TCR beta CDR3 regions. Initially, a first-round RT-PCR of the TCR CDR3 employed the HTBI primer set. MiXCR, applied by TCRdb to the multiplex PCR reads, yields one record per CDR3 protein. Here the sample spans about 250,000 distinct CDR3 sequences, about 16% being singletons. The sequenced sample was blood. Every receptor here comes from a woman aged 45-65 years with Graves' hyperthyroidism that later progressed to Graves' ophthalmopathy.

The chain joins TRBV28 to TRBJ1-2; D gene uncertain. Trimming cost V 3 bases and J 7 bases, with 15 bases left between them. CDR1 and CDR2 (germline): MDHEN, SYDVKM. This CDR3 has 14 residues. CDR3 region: CASSFKGFRSGYTF. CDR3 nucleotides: TGTGCCAGCAGTTTTAAAGGATTTCGGAGTGGCTACACCTTC.

The CDR3 DNA sequence: TGCGCCAGCAGCCGAAGTGGGGGAACGGCAGATACGCAGTATTTT. Amino acid sequence: CASSRSGGTADTQYF. The rearrangement links TRBV4-1 to TRBJ2-3; D may correspond to TRBD1 or TRBD2 (5 bases each). Per the germline V gene, CDR1 is MGHRA and CDR2 is YSYEKL. The V end lost 4 bases, the J end lost 4 bases, and 15 bases lay between the germline ends. This CDR3 has 15 residues.

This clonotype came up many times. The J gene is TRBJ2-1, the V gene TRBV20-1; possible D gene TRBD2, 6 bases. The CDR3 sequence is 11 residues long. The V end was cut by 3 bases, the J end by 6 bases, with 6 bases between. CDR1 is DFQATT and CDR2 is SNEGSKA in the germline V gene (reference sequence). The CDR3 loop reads CSASSGNEQFF. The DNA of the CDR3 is TGCAGTGCTAGTAGCGGCAATGAGCAGTTCTTC.

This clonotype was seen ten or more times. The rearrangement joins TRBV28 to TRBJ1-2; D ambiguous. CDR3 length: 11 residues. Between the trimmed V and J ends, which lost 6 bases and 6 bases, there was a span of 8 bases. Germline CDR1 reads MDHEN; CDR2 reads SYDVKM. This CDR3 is CASSNINGYTF. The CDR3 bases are TGTGCCAGCAGCAATATAAATGGCTACACCTTC.

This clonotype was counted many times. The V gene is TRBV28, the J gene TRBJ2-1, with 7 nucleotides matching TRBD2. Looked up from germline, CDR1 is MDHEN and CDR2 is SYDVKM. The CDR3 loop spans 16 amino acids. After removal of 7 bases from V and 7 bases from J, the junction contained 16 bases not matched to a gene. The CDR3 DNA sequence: TGTGCCAGCAAAACCGCGTCGGGGGGAGAATATAATGAGCAGTTCTTC. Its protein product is CASKTASGGEYNEQFF.

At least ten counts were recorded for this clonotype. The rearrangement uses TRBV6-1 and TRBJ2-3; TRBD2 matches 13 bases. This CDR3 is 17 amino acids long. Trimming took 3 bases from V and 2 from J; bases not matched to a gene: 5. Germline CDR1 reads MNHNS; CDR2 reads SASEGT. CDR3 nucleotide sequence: TGTGCCAGCAGTGATTGGGGACTAGCGGGACTCACAGATACGCAGTATTTT. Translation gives CASSDWGLAGLTDTQYF.

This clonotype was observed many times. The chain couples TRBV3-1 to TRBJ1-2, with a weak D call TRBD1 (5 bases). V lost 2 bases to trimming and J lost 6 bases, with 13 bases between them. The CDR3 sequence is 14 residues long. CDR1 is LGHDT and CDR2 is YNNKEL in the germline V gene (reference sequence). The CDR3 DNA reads TGTGCCAGCAGCCAATTTGGCAGGGAGAATGGCTACACCTTC. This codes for CASSQFGRENGYTF.

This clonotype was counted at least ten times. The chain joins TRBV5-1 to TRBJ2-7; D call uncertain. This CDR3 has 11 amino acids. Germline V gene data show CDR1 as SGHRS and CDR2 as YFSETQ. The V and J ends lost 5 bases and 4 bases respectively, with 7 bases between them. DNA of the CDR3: TGCGCCAGCAGAACAGCTTACGAGCAGTACTTC. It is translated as CASRTAYEQYF.

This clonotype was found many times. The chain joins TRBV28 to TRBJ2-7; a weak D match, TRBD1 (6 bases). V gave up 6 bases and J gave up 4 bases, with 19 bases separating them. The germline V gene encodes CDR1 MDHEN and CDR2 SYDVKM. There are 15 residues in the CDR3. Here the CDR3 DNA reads TGTGCCAGCAGCTCCTTAGGGGGACCGGGGTACGAGCAGTACTTC. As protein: CASSSLGGPGYEQYF.

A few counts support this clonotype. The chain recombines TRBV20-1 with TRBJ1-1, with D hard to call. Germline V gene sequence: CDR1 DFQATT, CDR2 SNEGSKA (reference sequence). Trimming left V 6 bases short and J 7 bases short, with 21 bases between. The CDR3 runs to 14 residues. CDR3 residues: CSAPSLWGGNEAFF. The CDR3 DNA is TGCAGTGCCCCTTCACTTTGGGGAGGGAATGAAGCTTTCTTT.

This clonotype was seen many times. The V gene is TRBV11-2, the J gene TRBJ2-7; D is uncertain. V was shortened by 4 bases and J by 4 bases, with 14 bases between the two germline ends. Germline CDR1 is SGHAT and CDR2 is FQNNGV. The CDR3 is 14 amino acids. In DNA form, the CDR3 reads TGTGCCAGCAGCTGGGGATCACTCCGTTACGAGCAGTACTTC. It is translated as CASSWGSLRYEQYF.

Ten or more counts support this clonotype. The CDR3 protein is CASSHDVDTEAFF. The CDR3 DNA follows: TGTGCCAGCAGCCATGACGTTGACACTGAAGCTTTCTTT. The chain joins TRBV11-2 to TRBJ1-1; the D is unclear. Trimming stripped 5 bases from V and 3 bases from J, with 10 bases between. Germline V gene sequence: CDR1 SGHAT, CDR2 FQNNGV. The CDR3 covers 13 residues.

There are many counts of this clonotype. The CDR3 is CASSLILGGTDTQYF. The CDR3 DNA reads as TGCGCCAGCAGCTTAATTCTAGGGGGCACAGATACGCAGTATTTT. V gene TRBV5-1 combines with J gene TRBJ2-3; TRBD1 might be the D (5 bases). V shed 2 bases and J shed 1 base, with 11 bases lying between them. CDR3 size: 15 residues. Germline CDR1 reads SGHRS; CDR2 reads YFSETQ.

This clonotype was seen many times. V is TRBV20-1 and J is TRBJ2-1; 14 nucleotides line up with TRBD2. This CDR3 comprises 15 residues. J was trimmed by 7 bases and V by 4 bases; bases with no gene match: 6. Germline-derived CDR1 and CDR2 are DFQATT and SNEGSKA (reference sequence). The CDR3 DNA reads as TGCAGTGCTATCCGGACTAGCGGGAGGAAGAATGAGCAGTTCTTC. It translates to CSAIRTSGRKNEQFF.

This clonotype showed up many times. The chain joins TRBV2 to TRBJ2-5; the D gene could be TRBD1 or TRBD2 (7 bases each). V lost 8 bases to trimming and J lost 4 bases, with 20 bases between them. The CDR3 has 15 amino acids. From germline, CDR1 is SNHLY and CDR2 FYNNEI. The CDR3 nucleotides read TGTGCCAGCCGAACCAGACAGGGAGGGGTAGAGACCCAGTACTTC. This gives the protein CASRTRQGGVETQYF.

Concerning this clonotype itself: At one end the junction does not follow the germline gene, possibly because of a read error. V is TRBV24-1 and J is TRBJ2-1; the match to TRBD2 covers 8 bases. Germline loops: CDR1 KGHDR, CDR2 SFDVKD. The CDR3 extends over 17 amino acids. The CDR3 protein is CTTSDSLLAEDHNEQFF. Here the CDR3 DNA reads TGTACCACCAGTGATTCGTTACTAGCGGAAGATCACAATGAGCAGTTCTTC.

For the CDR3, the DNA is TGTGCCAGTAGTACCCCGGGGGGAGAGACCCAGTACTTC. It yields the protein CASSTPGGETQYF. The chain recombines TRBV19 with TRBJ2-5, with 7 bases that match TRBD2. This CDR3 region has 13 residues. The V gene end was trimmed by 4 bases and the J gene end by 4 bases; junction bases not matched to a gene: 3. Per germline, CDR1 LNHDA and CDR2 SQIVND (reference sequence).

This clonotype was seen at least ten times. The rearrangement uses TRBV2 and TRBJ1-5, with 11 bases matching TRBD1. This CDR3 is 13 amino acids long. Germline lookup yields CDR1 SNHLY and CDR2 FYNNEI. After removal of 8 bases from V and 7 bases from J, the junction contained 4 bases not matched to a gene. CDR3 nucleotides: TGTGCCAGCCGGACAGGGGGCTGGCAGCCCCAGCATTTT. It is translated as CASRTGGWQPQHF.

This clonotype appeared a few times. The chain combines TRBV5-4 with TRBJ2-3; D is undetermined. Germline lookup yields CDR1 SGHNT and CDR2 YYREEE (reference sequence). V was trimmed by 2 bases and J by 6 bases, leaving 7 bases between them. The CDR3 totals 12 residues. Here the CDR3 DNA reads TGTGCCAGCAGCTTTACCCGGGATACGCAGTATTTT. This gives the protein CASSFTRDTQYF.

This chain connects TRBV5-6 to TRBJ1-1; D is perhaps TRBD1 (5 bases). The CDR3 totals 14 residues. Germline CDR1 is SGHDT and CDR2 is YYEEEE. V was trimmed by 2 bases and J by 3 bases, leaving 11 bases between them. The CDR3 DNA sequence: TGTGCCAGCAGCTTCGGGGCAGCTGACACTGAAGCTTTCTTT. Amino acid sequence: CASSFGAADTEAFF.

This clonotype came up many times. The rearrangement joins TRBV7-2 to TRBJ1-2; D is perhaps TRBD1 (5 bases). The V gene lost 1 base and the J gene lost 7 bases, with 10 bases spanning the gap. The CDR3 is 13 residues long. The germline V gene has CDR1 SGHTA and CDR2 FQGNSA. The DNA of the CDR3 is TGTGCCAGCAGCTTAGGAGGGGAGGCTGGCTACACCTTC. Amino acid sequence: CASSLGGEAGYTF.

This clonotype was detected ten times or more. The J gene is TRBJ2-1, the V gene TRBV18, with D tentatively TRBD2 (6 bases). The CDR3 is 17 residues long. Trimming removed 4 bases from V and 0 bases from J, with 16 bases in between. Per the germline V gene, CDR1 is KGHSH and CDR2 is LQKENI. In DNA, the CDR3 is TGTGCCAGCTCACAAACGTGGGGGGTGAGCTCCTACAATGAGCAGTTCTTC. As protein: CASSQTWGVSSYNEQFF.

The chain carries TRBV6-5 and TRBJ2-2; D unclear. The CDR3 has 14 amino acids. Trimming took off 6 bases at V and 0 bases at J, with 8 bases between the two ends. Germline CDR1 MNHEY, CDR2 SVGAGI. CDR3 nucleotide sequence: TGTGCCAGCAGGCTTAGCTCGAACACCGGGGAGCTGTTTTTT. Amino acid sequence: CASRLSSNTGELFF.

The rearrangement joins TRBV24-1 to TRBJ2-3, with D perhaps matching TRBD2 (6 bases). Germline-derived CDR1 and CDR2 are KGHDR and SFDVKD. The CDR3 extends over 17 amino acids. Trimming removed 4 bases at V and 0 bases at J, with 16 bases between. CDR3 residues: CATSDLPGLSSTDTQYF. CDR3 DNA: TGTGCCACCAGTGACCTACCGGGACTGTCTAGCACAGATACGCAGTATTTT.

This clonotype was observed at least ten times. CDR3 loop: CASSIVDPGRSYNEQFF. For the CDR3, the DNA is TGTGCCAGTAGTATAGTTGATCCGGGACGATCCTACAATGAGCAGTTCTTC. The chain uses TRBV19 and TRBJ2-1, with D perhaps assigned TRBD1 or TRBD2 (5 bases each). With 1 base removed from V and 1 base from J, the gap between germline ends came to 14 bases. The CDR3 extends over 17 amino acids. The germline V gene encodes CDR1 LNHDA and CDR2 SQIVND (reference sequence). Complete variable domain (other parts from reference TRBV19 and TRBJ2-1): DGGITQSPKYLFRKEGQNVTLSCEQNLNHDAMYWYRQDPGQGLRLIYYSQIVNDFQKGDIAEGYSVSREKKESFPLTVTSAQKNPTAFYLCASSIVDPGRSYNEQFFGPGTRLTVL.

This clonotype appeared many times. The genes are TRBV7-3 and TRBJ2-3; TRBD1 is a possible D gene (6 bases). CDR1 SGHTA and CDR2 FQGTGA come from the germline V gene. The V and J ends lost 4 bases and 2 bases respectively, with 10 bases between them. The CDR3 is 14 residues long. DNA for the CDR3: TGTGCCAGCAGCTCCGGACAGCCCACAGATACGCAGTATTTT. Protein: CASSSGQPTDTQYF. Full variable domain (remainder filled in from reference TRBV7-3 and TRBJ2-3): GAGVSQTPSNKVTEKGKYVELRCDPISGHTALYWYRQSLGQGPEFLIYFQGTGAADDSGLPNDRFFAVRPEGSVSTLKIQRTERGDSAVYLCASSSGQPTDTQYFGPGTRLTVL.

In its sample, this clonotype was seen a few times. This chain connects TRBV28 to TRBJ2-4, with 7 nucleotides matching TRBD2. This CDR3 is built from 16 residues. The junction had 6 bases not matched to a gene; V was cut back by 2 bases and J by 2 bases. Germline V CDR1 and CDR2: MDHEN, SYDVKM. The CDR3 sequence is CASSLAGVLTKNIQYF. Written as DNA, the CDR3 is TGTGCCAGCAGTTTAGCGGGGGTCTTAACCAAAAACATTCAGTACTTC.